This TCR beta chain emerged from a study of CD8 T cells in ankylosing spondylitis. Findings and limits, study-wide: As for the disease-linked clones, they showed a CD8+ phenotype and occurred at relatively low frequencies in peripheral blood.

Scientists made TCR beta libraries using quantitative 5'-RACE with molecular barcodes. TCRdb used MiXCR to reprocess the 5' RACE reads, holding one entry per CDR3 protein. The profile shows around 150,000 distinct CDR3 sequences, just under 7.5% of them singletons. Details on this clonotype: The antigen is unknown.

The CDR3 consists of 14 residues. V lost 0 bases and J lost 2, with 10 bases in between. CDR1 and CDR2 from the germline V gene are DFQATT and SNEGSKA (reference sequence). Sequencing was carried out using blood, either unsorted or a sorted T cell fraction (not recorded which). The source of this sequence is a female donor with ankylosing spondylitis or in good health (not recorded which). The genes are TRBV20-1 and TRBJ2-5; no clear D. The CDR3 DNA follows: TGCAGTGCTAGAGATATACGGCAACAAGAGACCCAGTACTTC. Its translation: CSARDIRQQETQYF.